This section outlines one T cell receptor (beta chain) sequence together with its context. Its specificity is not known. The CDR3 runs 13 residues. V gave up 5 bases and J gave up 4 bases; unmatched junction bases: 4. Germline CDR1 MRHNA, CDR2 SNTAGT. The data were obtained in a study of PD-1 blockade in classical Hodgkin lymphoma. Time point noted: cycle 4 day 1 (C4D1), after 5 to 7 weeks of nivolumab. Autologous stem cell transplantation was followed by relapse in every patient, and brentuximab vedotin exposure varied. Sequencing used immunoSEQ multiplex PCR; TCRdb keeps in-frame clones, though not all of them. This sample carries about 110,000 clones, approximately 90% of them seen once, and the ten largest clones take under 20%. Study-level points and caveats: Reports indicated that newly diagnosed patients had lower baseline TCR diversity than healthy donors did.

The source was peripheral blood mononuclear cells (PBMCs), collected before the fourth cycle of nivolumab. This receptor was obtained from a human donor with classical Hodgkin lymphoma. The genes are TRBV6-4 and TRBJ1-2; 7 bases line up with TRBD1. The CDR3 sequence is CASSRGQSYGYTF. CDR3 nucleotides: TGTGCCAGCAGTCGGGGACAGTCCTATGGCTACACCTTC.